The T cell receptor beta chain under discussion was sequenced for a study of T cells after yellow fever vaccination. Study-wide findings and caveats: Clonotypes appearing in both CD4 and CD8 compartments existed, and their share was small.

To note about this clonotype: A much larger clone lies one base from this, so it may be a read error.

In TCRdb, the 5' RACE reads were re-called with MiXCR into one record per CDR3 protein. The table includes more than 25,000 distinct CDR3 sequences, under 5.5% detected once. The CDR3 consists of 18 residues. The germline V gene has CDR1 SGHRS and CDR2 YFSETQ. Trimming took 6 bases from V and 2 from J, leaving 21 bases between them. The material sequenced was PBMCs, either bulk or a sorted T-cell subset (CD4+, CD8+, memory, or dextramer-sorted; not recorded which), taken 15 days after the yellow fever booster vaccination. The chain carries TRBV5-1 and TRBJ2-6; a possible D gene is TRBD2 (6 bases). The clonotype was recovered from a man aged 30-40 years who received the YFV17D yellow fever vaccine. CDR3 residues: CASIWRDPGGAGANVLTF. The CDR3 coding sequence is TGCGCCAGCATCTGGAGGGACCCAGGAGGCGCTGGGGCCAACGTCCTGACTTTC.